Below are 11 T cell receptor beta chains sequenced from a single sample in a study of CD8+ T cells in alopecia areata. Extracted RNA was reverse transcribed, and the resulting cDNA served as sequencing template. Sequencing was performed with immunoSEQ multiplex PCR; in TCRdb, only in-frame clones are kept and a portion is missing. The top ten hold approximately 14% of the sample, which has about 180,000 clones, 50% to 60% seen once. The sequenced sample was CD4+ T cells sorted from blood, obtained at week 0. The receptors were gathered from a human donor with alopecia areata.

This clone was found a few times. V is TRBV5-1 and J is TRBJ2-3; 7 bases line up with TRBD1. Germline CDR1 reads SGHRS; CDR2 reads YFSETQ. The CDR3 is made up of 15 amino acids. V shed 0 bases and J 2 bases; nucleotides not matched to a gene: 3. CDR3 nucleotide sequence: TGCGCCAGCAGCTTGGGGGACAGAGCCACAGATACGCAGTATTTT. It yields the protein CASSLGDRATDTQYF.

CDR3 nucleotide sequence: TGTGCCAGCAGCTTGTGGGGCAGGGGGAACACTGAAGCTTTCTTT. Its protein product is CASSLWGRGNTEAFF. This rearrangement joins TRBV5-6 to TRBJ1-1; D may be TRBD1 (6 bases). V was cut by 1 base and J by 1 base, with 11 bases left in between. CDR1 and CDR2 from the germline V gene are SGHDT and YYEEEE. The CDR3 is made up of 15 amino acids. Full variable domain (missing parts from reference TRBV5-6 and TRBJ1-1): DAGVTQSPTHLIKTRGQQVTLRCSPKSGHDTVSWYQQALGQGPQFIFQYYEEEERQRGNFPDRFSGHQFPNYSSELNVNALLLGDSALYLCASSLWGRGNTEAFFGQGTRLTVV.

This clone was counted once. This rearrangement joins TRBV30 to TRBJ1-2, with TRBD1 identical over 10 bases. J was trimmed by 5 bases and V by 4 bases; bases with no gene match: 4. This CDR3 is built from 13 residues. Germline values: CDR1 GTSNPN, CDR2 SVGIG (reference sequence). The CDR3 sequence is CAWTGQGVYGYTF. Written as DNA, the CDR3 is TGTGCCTGGACCGGACAGGGGGTTTATGGCTACACCTTC.

The chain joins TRBV27 to TRBJ2-7; possibly TRBD1 for D (6 bases). In germline, CDR1 is MNHEY, CDR2 SMNVEV (reference sequence). The CDR3 spans 13 residues. Between the trimmed V and J ends, which lost 10 bases and 9 bases, there was a span of 22 bases. Here the CDR3 reads CATAEDSMMRQYF. The CDR3 DNA reads TGTGCCACCGCGGAGGACAGTATGATGCGGCAGTACTTC.

This clone was detected many times. The CDR3 loop reads CASSPVPGQGAEQFF. CDR3 bases: TGTGCCAGCAGCCCTGTCCCGGGACAGGGGGCTGAGCAGTTCTTC. V usage is TRBV6-5 and J usage is TRBJ2-1, with TRBD1 identical over 12 bases. The CDR3 extends over 15 amino acids. In germline, CDR1 is MNHEY, CDR2 SVGAGI. The V gene end was trimmed by 6 bases and the J gene end by 9 bases; junction bases not matched to a gene: 9.

The chain has TRBV29-1 and TRBJ2-7; D gene uncertain. Germline loops: CDR1 SQVTM, CDR2 ANQGSEA. V was clipped by 5 bases and J by 2 bases, with 19 bases between them. The CDR3 runs to 15 residues. The CDR3 spells CSVLILARSTYEQYF. The CDR3 DNA is TGCAGCGTTCTAATCCTGGCCAGGTCTACCTACGAGCAGTACTTC.

The rearrangement joins TRBV5-1 to TRBJ1-1; 7 positions match TRBD1. Per the germline V gene, CDR1 is SGHRS and CDR2 is YFSETQ. This CDR3 comprises 14 residues. Trimming removed 0 bases from V and 7 bases from J; junction bases left unmatched: 6. The CDR3 loop reads CASSLAEGAVEAFF. The CDR3 nucleotides read TGCGCCAGCAGCTTGGCGGAGGGGGCGGTTGAAGCTTTCTTT.

This chain uses TRBV7-8 with TRBJ1-5, with D uncertain. Trimming stripped 1 base from V and 6 bases from J, with 7 bases between. CDR1 is SGHVS and CDR2 is FQNEAQ in the germline V gene. The CDR3 sequence is 13 residues long. CDR3 bases: TGTGCCAGCAGCTTAGAGGTCAGTCAGCCCCAGCATTTT. This encodes CASSLEVSQPQHF.

This chain joins TRBV10-3 and TRBJ2-4; D gene unclear. The CDR3 runs 13 residues. Trimming removed 4 bases at V and 0 bases at J, with 4 bases between. CDR1 and CDR2 (germline): ENHRY, SYGVKD. This CDR3 is CAISGVAKNIQYF. The CDR3, as DNA: TGTGCCATCAGTGGAGTAGCCAAAAACATTCAGTACTTC.

The J gene is TRBJ1-2, the V gene TRBV30, with no clear D. Per germline, CDR1 GTSNPN and CDR2 SVGIG (reference sequence). This CDR3 region has 12 residues. V was shortened by 2 bases and J by 0 bases, with 4 bases between the two germline ends. CDR3 region: CAWSPANYGYTF. For the CDR3, the DNA is TGTGCCTGGAGTCCTGCTAACTATGGCTACACCTTC.

The rearrangement links TRBV30 to TRBJ1-1, with D tentatively TRBD1 (6 bases). The length of the CDR3 is 12 residues. The germline gives CDR1 GTSNPN, CDR2 SVGIG (reference sequence). CDR3 protein: CATGTEGTEAFF. The CDR3, as DNA: TGTGCAACAGGGACTGAAGGCACTGAAGCTTTCTTT. The variable domain in full, completed from reference TRBV30 and TRBJ1-1, reads SQTIHQWPATLVQPVGSPLSLECTVEGTSNPNLYWYRQAAGRGLQLLFYSVGIGQISSEVPQNLSASRPQDRQFILSSKKLLLSDSGFYLCATGTEGTEAFFGQGTRLTVV.